This is a list of T cell receptor beta chains from one sample in a study of blood T cells in healthy people across ages. One entry per CDR3 protein results from TCRdb running MiXCR on the 5' RACE reads. The sample carries more than 600,000 distinct CDR3 sequences, just under 25% recorded once. The sample was also linked to a second study, of T cells of mothers and their children.

The sequenced sample was blood. The receptors stem from a boy between 5 and 17 years old in good health. The CDR3 runs from the conserved cysteine through the conserved F or W. A D gene is named only where the DNA matches it firmly. Clone sizes are given selectively: once, few, many, or a class where the clone is expanded.

- TRBJ2-2 16 TRBV20-1 - CSARDPNRIDTGELFF TGCAGTGCTAGAGATCCTAACAGGATCGACACCGGGGAGCTGTTTTTT
TRBD2 TRBJ2-2 15 TRBV7-2 few CASSSRSGGTGELFF TGTGCCAGCAGCTCGCGGAGCGGGGGCACCGGGGAGCTGTTTTTT
TRBD1 TRBJ1-2 13 TRBV5-5 - CASSFDRAYGYTF TGTGCCAGCAGCTTTGACAGGGCTTATGGCTACACCTTC
- TRBJ2-1 15 TRBV5-1 - CASSLEAVLNNEQFF TGCGCCAGCAGCTTGGAGGCGGTATTGAACAATGAGCAGTTCTTC
- TRBJ2-5 14 TRBV6-5 once CASSPQSDKETQYF TGTGCCAGCAGTCCGCAATCGGATAAAGAGACCCAGTACTTC
- TRBJ2-5 14 TRBV7-9 few CASSQGGTLETQYF TGTGCCAGTTCCCAGGGGGGAACGTTGGAGACCCAGTACTTC
- TRBJ1-3 16 TRBV20-1 - CSARKTTGTAGNTIYF TGCAGTGCTAGGAAGACAACCGGGACCGCCGGAAACACCATATATTTT
- TRBJ1-2 13 TRBV14 - CASSLSEDCGYTF TGCGCCAGCAGCCTGTCGGAGGACTGTGGCTACACCTTC
- TRBJ2-1 15 TRBV28 few CASTRGPVSYNEQFF TGTGCCAGCACCCGGGGCCCGGTATCCTACAATGAGCAGTTCTTC
TRBD1 TRBJ1-1 15 TRBV6-2/TRBV6-3 few CASSYLTGVNTEAFF TGTGCCAGCAGTTATTTGACAGGGGTGAACACTGAAGCTTTCTTT
- TRBJ1-2 14 TRBV5-1 - CASSYRTPYDGYTF TGCGCCAGCAGCTACCGGACGCCTTACGATGGCTACACCTTC
TRBD1 TRBJ2-5 15 TRBV11-3 few CASRLRQGVTETQYF TGTGCCAGCAGACTAAGACAGGGGGTAACAGAGACCCAGTACTTC
- TRBJ2-1 13 TRBV29-1 few CSVEDISYNEQFF TGCAGCGTTGAGGACATCTCCTACAATGAGCAGTTCTTC
- TRBJ2-1 16 TRBV12-3/TRBV12-4 few CASSRLLGGWYNEQFF TGTGCCAGCAGTCGCCTTTTGGGCGGGTGGTACAATGAGCAGTTCTTC
- TRBJ1-1 15 TRBV7-6 few CASSDPGAGGTEAFF TGTGCCAGCAGCGATCCAGGGGCCGGCGGCACTGAAGCTTTCTTT
TRBD1 TRBJ2-1 15 TRBV9 few CASSVGSGGHNEQFF TGTGCCAGCAGCGTAGGATCAGGGGGCCACAATGAGCAGTTCTTC
- TRBJ2-5 15 TRBV7-8 few CASSHHGGYQETQYF TGTGCCAGCAGCCATCACGGGGGTTATCAAGAGACCCAGTACTTC
TRBD1 TRBJ1-2 17 TRBV7-2 few CASSLMGTETGSYGYTF TGTGCCAGCAGCTTAATGGGCACCGAGACAGGGAGCTATGGCTACACCTTC
- TRBJ2-2 15 TRBV4-1 many CASSQAGLPTGELFF TGCGCCAGCAGCCAAGCAGGCCTTCCCACCGGGGAGCTGTTTTTT
TRBD2 TRBJ2-2 17 TRBV5-6 few CASSHYLAGTNTGELFF TGTGCCAGCAGCCATTATCTAGCGGGGACGAACACCGGGGAGCTGTTTTTT
TRBD1 TRBJ2-5 16 TRBV20-1 few CSARDPGQGYQETQYF TGCAGTGCTAGAGATCCCGGACAGGGGTACCAAGAGACCCAGTACTTC
TRBD2 TRBJ2-7 14 TRBV28 - CATYSLRGRTEQYF TGTGCCACCTACTCCCTCCGCGGGAGGACCGAGCAGTACTTC
- TRBJ1-5 15 TRBV3-1 few CASSQYKGPNQPQHF TGTGCCAGCAGCCAATATAAAGGGCCCAATCAGCCCCAGCATTTT
- TRBJ1-1 14 TRBV6-1 - CASSATRTGTEAFF TGTGCCAGCAGTGCGACCAGAACGGGCACTGAAGCTTTCTTT